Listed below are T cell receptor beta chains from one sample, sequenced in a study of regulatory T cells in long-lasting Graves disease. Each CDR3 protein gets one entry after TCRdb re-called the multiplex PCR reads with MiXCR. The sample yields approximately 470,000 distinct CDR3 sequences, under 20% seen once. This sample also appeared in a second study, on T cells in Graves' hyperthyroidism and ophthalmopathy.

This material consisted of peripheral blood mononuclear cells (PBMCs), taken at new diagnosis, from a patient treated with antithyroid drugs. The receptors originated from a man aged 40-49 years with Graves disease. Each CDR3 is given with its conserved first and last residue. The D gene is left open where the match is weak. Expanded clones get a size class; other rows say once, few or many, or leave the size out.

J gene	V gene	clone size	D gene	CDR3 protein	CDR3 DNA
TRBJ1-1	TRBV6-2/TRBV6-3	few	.	CASSFPGPEAFF	TGTGCCAGCAGTTTCCCAGGGCCCGAAGCTTTCTTT
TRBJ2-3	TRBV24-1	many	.	CATSGYRGARTDTQYF	TGTGCCACCAGCGGGTATCGGGGGGCACGCACAGATACGCAGTATTTT
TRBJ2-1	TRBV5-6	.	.	CASSSEGGSYNEQFF	TGTGCCAGCAGTTCCGAGGGCGGCTCCTACAATGAGCAGTTCTTC
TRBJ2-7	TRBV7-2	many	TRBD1	CAILSPQRQGYEQYF	TGTGCCATCCTAAGCCCCCAGAGACAGGGATACGAGCAGTACTTC
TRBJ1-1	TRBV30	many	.	CAWSVQQNTEAFF	TGTGCCTGGAGTGTACAACAGAACACTGAAGCTTTCTTT
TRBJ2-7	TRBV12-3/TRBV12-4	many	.	CASSLWGVSRNEQYF	TGTGCCAGCAGTTTATGGGGGGTGTCGAGGAACGAGCAGTACTTC
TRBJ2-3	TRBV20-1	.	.	CSAASTLDTQYF	TGCAGTGCCGCATCAACCCTAGATACGCAGTATTTT
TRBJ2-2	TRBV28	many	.	CASSLLGRTGELFF	TGTGCCAGCAGTTTATTGGGTAGGACCGGGGAGCTGTTTTTT
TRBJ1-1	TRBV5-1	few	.	CASSLASDRNTEAFF	TGCGCCAGCAGCTTGGCCAGCGACAGGAACACTGAAGCTTTCTTT
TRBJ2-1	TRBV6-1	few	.	CASTGRGDYNEQFF	TGTGCCAGCACCGGAAGGGGAGACTACAATGAGCAGTTCTTC
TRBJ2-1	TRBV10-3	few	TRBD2	CAISASGTSGSREQFF	TGTGCCATCAGTGCCTCCGGGACTAGCGGGAGTAGAGAGCAGTTCTTC
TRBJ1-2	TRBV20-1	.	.	CSATSGGRISGYTF	TGCAGTGCCACCTCGGGGGGTCGCATATCTGGCTACACCTTC
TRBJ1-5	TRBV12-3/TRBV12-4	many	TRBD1	CASRPGGFNQPQHF	TGTGCCAGCAGGCCAGGGGGCTTCAATCAGCCCCAGCATTTT
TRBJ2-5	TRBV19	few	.	CASSETAGTEKETQYF	TGTGCCAGTAGCGAGACGGCCGGGACGGAAAAAGAGACCCAGTACTTC
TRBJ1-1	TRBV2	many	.	CASSETVRGEAFF	TGTGCCAGCAGCGAGACAGTAAGGGGTGAAGCTTTCTTT
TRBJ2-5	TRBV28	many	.	CASSFVPDSTLTWGTQYF	TGTGCCAGCAGTTTTGTCCCGGACAGCACACTCACATGGGGGACCCAGTACTTC
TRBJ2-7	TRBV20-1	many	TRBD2	CSAHPYAGGLNEQYF	TGCAGTGCTCACCCATATGCGGGAGGGCTCAACGAGCAGTACTTC
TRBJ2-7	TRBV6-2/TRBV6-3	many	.	CASSSRAESSYEQYF	TGTGCCAGCAGTTCCCGGGCGGAGAGCTCCTACGAGCAGTACTTC
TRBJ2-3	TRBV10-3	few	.	CATLGTDTQYF	TGTGCCACCCTAGGGACTGATACGCAGTATTTT
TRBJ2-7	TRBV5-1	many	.	CASSLRLGTKGYEQYF	TGCGCCAGCAGCTTGCGCCTCGGGACGAAAGGTTACGAGCAGTACTTC
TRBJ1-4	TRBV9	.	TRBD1	CASSVGTGRNGNEKLFF	TGTGCCAGCAGCGTAGGGACAGGGAGGAATGGTAATGAAAAACTGTTTTTT
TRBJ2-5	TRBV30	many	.	CAWSVGQGGHRVYF	TGTGCCTGGAGTGTTGGTCAAGGGGGACATAGAGTGTACTTC
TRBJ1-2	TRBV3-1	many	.	CASSLPQGNGYTF	TGTGCCAGCAGCCTTCCGCAGGGGAATGGCTACACCTTC
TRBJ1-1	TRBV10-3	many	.	CAISDKTGEAFF	TGTGCCATCAGTGATAAGACAGGTGAAGCTTTCTTT
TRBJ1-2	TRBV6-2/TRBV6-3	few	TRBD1	CASRVTGMKYTF	TGTGCCAGCAGGGTGACAGGGATGAAGTACACCTTC
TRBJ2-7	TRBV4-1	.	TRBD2	CASSHLAASSYEQYF	TGCGCCAGCAGCCATCTAGCGGCGAGCTCCTACGAGCAGTACTTC
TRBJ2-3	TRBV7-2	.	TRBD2	CASSLELATQYF	TGTGCCAGCAGCTTAGAACTAGCGACGCAGTATTTT
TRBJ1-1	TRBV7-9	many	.	CASRGGNNLNTEAFF	TGTGCCAGCAGGGGGGGGAACAATTTGAACACTGAAGCTTTCTTT
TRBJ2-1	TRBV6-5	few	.	CASSSSGLAGAEQFF	.
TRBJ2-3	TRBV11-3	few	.	CASSPLFGFQPSDTQYF	TGTGCCAGCAGCCCCCTTTTCGGGTTTCAACCATCCGATACGCAGTATTTT
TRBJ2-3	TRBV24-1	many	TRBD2	CATSDPLAGGSDTQYF	TGTGCCACCAGTGATCCGCTAGCGGGAGGCTCTGATACGCAGTATTTT
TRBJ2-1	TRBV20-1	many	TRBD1	CSAITGGSRLTQQNEQFF	TGCAGTGCTATAACAGGGGGCTCTCGGCTTACCCAACAAAATGAGCAGTTCTTC
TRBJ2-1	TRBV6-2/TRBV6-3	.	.	CASRDYLYEQFF	TGTGCCAGCAGGGACTATCTCTATGAGCAGTTCTTC
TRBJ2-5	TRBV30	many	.	CAWNQGGETQYF	TGTGCCTGGAATCAGGGGGGAGAGACCCAGTACTTC
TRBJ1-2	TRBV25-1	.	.	CASSSRVSKINYGYTF	TGTGCCAGCAGTTCCCGGGTCTCCAAGATTAACTATGGCTACACCTTC
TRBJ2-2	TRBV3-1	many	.	CASSQDFRSGELFF	TGTGCCAGCAGCCAAGATTTCCGATCCGGGGAGCTGTTTTTT
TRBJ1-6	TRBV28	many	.	CASTPTGGGISPLHF	TGTGCCAGCACCCCAACGGGCGGGGGAATTTCACCCCTCCACTTT
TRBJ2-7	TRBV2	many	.	CASRERSYEQYF	TGTGCCAGCAGGGAGCGGTCCTACGAGCAGTACTTC
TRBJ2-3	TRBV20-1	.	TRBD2	CSARPNWREGTDTQYF	TGCAGTGCTAGACCAAACTGGCGGGAGGGCACAGATACGCAGTATTTT
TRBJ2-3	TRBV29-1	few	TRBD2	CSVDPRASGSTDTQYF	TGCAGCGTTGACCCCCGGGCTAGCGGCAGCACAGATACGCAGTATTTT
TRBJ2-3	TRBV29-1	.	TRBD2	CSVKLAGKTDTQYF	TGCAGCGTCAAACTAGCGGGGAAAACAGATACGCAGTATTTT
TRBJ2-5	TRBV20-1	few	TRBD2	CSARDRLARQETQYF	TGCAGTGCTAGAGACCGACTAGCGAGACAAGAGACCCAGTACTTC
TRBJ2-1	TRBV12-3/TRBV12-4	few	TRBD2	CASRSGPPGGNEQFF	TGTGCCAGCAGGTCCGGGCCCCCGGGGGGCAATGAGCAGTTCTTC
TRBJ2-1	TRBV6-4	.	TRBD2	CASSYSTSGAYNEQFF	TGTGCCAGCAGTTACTCGACTAGCGGGGCTTACAATGAGCAGTTCTTC
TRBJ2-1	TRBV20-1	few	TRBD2	CSASIRASGRREQFF	TGCAGTGCTAGTATCAGGGCTAGCGGGAGGCGGGAGCAGTTCTTC